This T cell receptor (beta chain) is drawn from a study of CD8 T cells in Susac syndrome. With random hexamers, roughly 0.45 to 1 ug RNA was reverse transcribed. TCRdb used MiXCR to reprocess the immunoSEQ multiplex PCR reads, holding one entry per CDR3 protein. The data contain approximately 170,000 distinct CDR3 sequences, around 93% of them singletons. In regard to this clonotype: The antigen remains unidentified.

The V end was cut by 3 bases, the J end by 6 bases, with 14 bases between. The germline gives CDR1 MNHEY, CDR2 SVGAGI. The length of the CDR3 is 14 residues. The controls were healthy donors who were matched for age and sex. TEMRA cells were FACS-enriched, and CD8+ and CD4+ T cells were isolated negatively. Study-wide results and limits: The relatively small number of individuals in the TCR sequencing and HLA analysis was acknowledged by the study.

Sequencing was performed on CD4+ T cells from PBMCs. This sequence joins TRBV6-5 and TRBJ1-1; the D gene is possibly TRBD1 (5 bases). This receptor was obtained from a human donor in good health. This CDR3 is CASSYAAGRAEAFF. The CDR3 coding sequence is TGTGCCAGCAGTTATGCCGCAGGGAGGGCTGAAGCTTTCTTT.